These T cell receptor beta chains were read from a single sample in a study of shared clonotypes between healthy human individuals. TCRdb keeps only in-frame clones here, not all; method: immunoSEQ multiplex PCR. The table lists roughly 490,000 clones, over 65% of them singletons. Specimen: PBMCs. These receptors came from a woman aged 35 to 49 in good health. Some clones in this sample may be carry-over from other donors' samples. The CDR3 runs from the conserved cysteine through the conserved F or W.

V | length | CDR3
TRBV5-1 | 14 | CASSLVQAPYEQYF
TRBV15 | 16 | CATSRDLGGGNYEQYF
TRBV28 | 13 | CASTVLMNTEAFF
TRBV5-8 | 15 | CASSPGLPAYNEQFF
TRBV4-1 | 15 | CASSKPGLEVYGYTF
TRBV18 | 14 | CASEGGASNQPQHF
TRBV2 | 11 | CASLREYEQYF
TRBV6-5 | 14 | CASSYSVRITEAFF
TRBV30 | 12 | CAWEDGDSQVDF
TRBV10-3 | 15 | CAISESLAQGNTIYF
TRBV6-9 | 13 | CASSYTQSYEQYF
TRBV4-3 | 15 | CASSQERVNTGELFF
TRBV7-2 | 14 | CASSSRDQGYEQYF
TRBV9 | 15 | CASSKGSTSGHEQYF
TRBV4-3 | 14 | CASSQDHTAGELFF
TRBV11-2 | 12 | CATGRGAYEQYF
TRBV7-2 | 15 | CASSLEQLSNQPQHF
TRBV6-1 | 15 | CASSSAGGSADTQYF
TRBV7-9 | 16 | CASSPLGGLRNNEQFF
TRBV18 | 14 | CASSAGTGETEAFF
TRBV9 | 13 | CASSAIMNTEAFF
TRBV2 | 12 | CASGTSGDTQYF
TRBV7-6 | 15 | CASSFQGPTNEKLFF
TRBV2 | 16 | CASSAEGLAGGDTQYF
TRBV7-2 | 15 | CASRLGLAGAGELFF
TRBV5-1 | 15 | CASSPTLRGIGGYTF
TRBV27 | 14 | CASSGGTFGREQYF
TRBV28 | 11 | CASRSYYEQYF
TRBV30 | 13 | CAWSRGRDYGYTF
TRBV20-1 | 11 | CSARSVHGYTF
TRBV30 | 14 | CAWSPLTGNYGYTF
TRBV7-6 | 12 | CASSQGAYGYTF
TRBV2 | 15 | CASNQIAMNTGELFF
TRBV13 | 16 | CASSPQREPSYNEQFF
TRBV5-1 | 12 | CASSLGFETQYF
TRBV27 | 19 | CASSLAPGDRGGVGETQYF
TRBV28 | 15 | CASSLAGQGSYEQYF
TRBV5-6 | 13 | CASSAGQNYGYTF
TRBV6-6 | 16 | CASSTGLAGVGETQYF
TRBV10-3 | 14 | CAIRPGQGAETQYF
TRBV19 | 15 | CASSIRSIMTETQYF
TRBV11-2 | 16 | CASSLGASGYYNEQFF
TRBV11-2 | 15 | CASSFSRTGAGELFF
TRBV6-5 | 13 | CASTRGFTDTQYF
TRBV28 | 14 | CASSKPSGRYEQYF
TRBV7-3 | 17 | CASSLSGQRRVLNEQFF
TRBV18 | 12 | CASSPLPYEQFF
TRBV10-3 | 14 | CAISAVLETNEQFF
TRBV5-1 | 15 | CASSLEGRAWETQYF
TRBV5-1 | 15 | CASIGLAGEAGELFF
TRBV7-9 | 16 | CASSDGWVADTGELFF
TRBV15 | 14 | CATSPADAKNIQYF
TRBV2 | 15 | CASRPTPSGSYEQYF
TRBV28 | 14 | CASSLGGSHYGYTF
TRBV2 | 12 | CASSEREFAQHF
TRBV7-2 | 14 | CASRPLIPNYGYTF
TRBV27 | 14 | CASSSTGGYYGYTF